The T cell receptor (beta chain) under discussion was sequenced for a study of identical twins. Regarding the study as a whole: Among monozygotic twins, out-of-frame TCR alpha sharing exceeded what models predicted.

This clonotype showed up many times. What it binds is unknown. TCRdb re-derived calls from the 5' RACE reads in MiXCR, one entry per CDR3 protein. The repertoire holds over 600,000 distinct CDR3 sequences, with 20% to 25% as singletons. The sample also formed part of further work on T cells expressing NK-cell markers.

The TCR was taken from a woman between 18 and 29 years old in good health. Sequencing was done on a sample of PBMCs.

The CDR3 protein is CASSYSTGNNSPLHF. The CDR3 coding sequence is TGTGCCAGCAGTTACTCGACAGGGAATAATTCACCCCTCCACTTT. This chain connects TRBV6-5 to TRBJ1-6; 7 nucleotides align to TRBD1. Per germline, CDR1 MNHEY and CDR2 SVGAGI. The CDR3 covers 15 residues. The V gene end was trimmed by 0 bases and the J gene end by 5 bases; junction bases not matched to a gene: 1.